The rows below give T cell receptor beta chains drawn from one sample of a study of blood T cell repertoires in COVID-19. TCRdb keeps only in-frame clones here, not all; method: immunoSEQ multiplex PCR. The sample shows about 100,000 clones, around 84% of them seen only once. Sample: peripheral blood. The source is a man aged 50 or older with active or convalescent COVID-19. Each CDR3 is given with its conserved first and last residue. The D gene is left open where the match is weak. Rows give clone size only sometimes, using once, few, many, or a class for an expanded clone.

CASSRDNQETQYF,TGCGCCAGCAGCCGGGACAACCAAGAGACCCAGTACTTC,TRBV5-1,.,TRBJ2-5,.
CAGRDRGSYEQYF,TGTGCCGGCCGGGACAGGGGCTCCTACGAGCAGTACTTC,TRBV2,.,TRBJ2-7,TRBD1
CASSLGRELLF,TGTGCCAGCAGTTTGGGGAGAGAGTTACTCTTC,TRBV27,.,TRBJ2-1,.
CASSYGGGQDNLYEQYF,TGTGCCAGCAGTTACGGGGGCGGTCAGGACAACCTCTACGAGCAGTACTTC,TRBV6-2/TRBV6-3,.,TRBJ2-7,.
CASRSQGQPQHF,TGCGCCAGCAGATCCCAGGGGCAGCCCCAGCATTTT,TRBV10-2,.,TRBJ1-5,.
CASSKTSTSGVVDTQYF,TGTGCCAGTAGTAAAACCTCGACTAGCGGGGTGGTAGATACGCAGTATTTT,TRBV19,.,TRBJ2-3,TRBD2
CASSLDTAGTDTQYF,TGTGCCAGCAGCTTGGATACAGCGGGCACAGATACGCAGTATTTT,TRBV5-4,.,TRBJ2-3,.
CASSEISGGLEQYF,TGTGCCAGCAGTGAGATTAGCGGGGGGTTGGAGCAGTACTTC,TRBV25-1,.,TRBJ2-7,TRBD2
CASSSTTQGSNEELFF,TGTGCCAGCAGCTCAACTACACAGGGATCAAATGAAGAACTGTTTTTT,TRBV5-5,.,TRBJ1-4,.
CASSTRGQGSQPQHF,TGTGCCAGTAGTACCCGCGGACAGGGCAGTCAGCCCCAGCATTTT,TRBV19,.,TRBJ1-5,TRBD1
CASTRLGYQETQYF,TGTGCCAGCACTCGCCTCGGGTACCAAGAGACCCAGTACTTC,TRBV28,.,TRBJ2-5,.
CAWRSGESTEAFF,TGTGCCTGGAGGTCCGGGGAAAGCACTGAAGCTTTCTTT,TRBV30,.,TRBJ1-1,.
CASSLVLVAGGPAETQYF,TGCGCCAGCAGCTTGGTGTTAGTAGCGGGGGGGCCGGCGGAGACCCAGTACTTC,TRBV5-1,.,TRBJ2-5,TRBD2
CASSDGGGGETQYF,TGCGCCAGCAGCGATGGGGGGGGAGGGGAGACCCAGTACTTC,TRBV4-1,.,TRBJ2-5,TRBD2
CAISEGASNQPQHF,TGTGCCATCAGTGAGGGGGCGAGCAATCAGCCCCAGCATTTT,TRBV10-3,.,TRBJ1-5,.
CASRGQDRSSTDTQYF,TGTGCCAGCAGGGGACAGGACCGCTCTAGCACAGATACGCAGTATTTT,TRBV28,.,TRBJ2-3,TRBD1
CASSLARGVQETQYF,TGTGCCAGCAGCTTGGCCCGGGGAGTTCAAGAGACCCAGTACTTC,TRBV5-8,.,TRBJ2-5,.
CAINGQGPPDTQYF,TGTGCCATCAACGGACAGGGTCCCCCAGATACGCAGTATTTT,TRBV10-3,.,TRBJ2-3,TRBD1
CAIRLPGPNTEAFF,TGTGCCATCCGTCTCCCAGGGCCGAACACTGAAGCTTTCTTT,TRBV10-3,few,TRBJ1-1,.
CASSFAAGTTTPEQYF,TGTGCCAGCAGTTTCGCAGCAGGGACTACTACTCCCGAGCAGTACTTC,TRBV28,.,TRBJ2-7,TRBD2
CASSSGTGRYYEQYF,TGTGCCAGCAGTTCCGGGACAGGGAGATACTACGAGCAGTACTTC,TRBV2,.,TRBJ2-7,TRBD1
CASRTGQETQYF,TGCGCCAGCAGAACAGGTCAAGAGACCCAGTACTTC,TRBV10-2,once,TRBJ2-5,.
CASSEGDRGPTEAFF,TGCGCCAGCAGTGAAGGGGACAGGGGGCCAACTGAAGCTTTCTTT,TRBV10-1,.,TRBJ1-1,TRBD1
CASSSGTGFNEQFF,TGTGCCAGCAGTTCCGGGACAGGGTTCAATGAGCAGTTCTTC,TRBV6-5,once,TRBJ2-1,TRBD1
CASSYLTQGAGEKLFF,TGTGCCAGCAGTTACCTGACCCAGGGGGCAGGAGAAAAACTGTTTTTT,TRBV6-5,.,TRBJ1-4,TRBD1
CASSYSRYREPYEQYF,TGTGCCAGCAGTTACTCGAGGTACAGGGAACCCTACGAGCAGTACTTC,TRBV6-5,.,TRBJ2-7,.
CASSPGQDGYTF,TGTGCCAGCAGTCCCGGACAGGACGGCTACACCTTC,TRBV6-6,.,TRBJ1-2,TRBD1
CASSKTRQGASGYTF,TGTGCCAGCAGCAAGACGAGACAGGGGGCCTCTGGCTACACCTTC,TRBV7-8,once,TRBJ1-2,TRBD1
CASSLGGTGSDTQYF,TGTGCCAGCAGCTTAGGCGGGACAGGGTCGGATACGCAGTATTTT,TRBV13,.,TRBJ2-3,TRBD1
CASSEPGGWVNTEAFF,TGCGCCAGCAGTGAGCCGGGGGGGTGGGTGAACACTGAAGCTTTCTTT,TRBV10-1,.,TRBJ1-1,.
CASRGLADNEQFF,TGCGCCAGCAGAGGACTAGCGGACAATGAGCAGTTCTTC,TRBV5-1,.,TRBJ2-1,TRBD2
CASSTSGGAVTGELFF,TGTGCCAGCAGCACTAGCGGGGGGGCTGTCACCGGGGAGCTGTTTTTT,TRBV21-1,.,TRBJ2-2,.
CASSLGSVTGNTIYF,TGTGCCAGCAGCTTAGGGTCAGTCACTGGAAACACCATATATTTT,TRBV7-2,.,TRBJ1-3,.
CASSLDRGTDTQYF,TGTGCCAGCAGCTTGGACAGGGGGACAGATACGCAGTATTTT,TRBV5-6,once,TRBJ2-3,TRBD1
CASSLFSIRADTQETQYF,TGTGCCAGCAGTCTTTTTTCTATAAGGGCGGACACGCAAGAGACCCAGTACTTC,TRBV28,.,TRBJ2-5,.
CASSTTSGGAYEQFF,TGTGCCAGCAGTACCACTAGCGGGGGGGCCTATGAGCAGTTCTTC,TRBV6-5,.,TRBJ2-1,TRBD2
CASSLGSMNTEAFF,TGTGCCAGCAGTTTGGGCAGTATGAACACTGAAGCTTTCTTT,TRBV28,.,TRBJ1-1,.
CASSPRGTDSPLHF,TGTGCCAGCAGCCCCAGGGGGACGGATTCACCCCTCCACTTT,TRBV28,.,TRBJ1-6,TRBD1
CASSDSGSDTQYF,TGTGCCAGCAGTGATTCGGGATCAGATACGCAGTATTTT,TRBV25-1,once,TRBJ2-3,.
CASSPTSGELTDTQYF,TGTGCCAGTAGCCCGACTAGCGGGGAGCTCACAGATACGCAGTATTTT,TRBV19,.,TRBJ2-3,TRBD2
CASSSGQGTYGYTF,TGTGCCAGCAGCTCCGGACAGGGCACCTATGGCTACACCTTC,TRBV5-6,.,TRBJ1-2,TRBD1
CASSQSWQNNQPQHF,TGTGCCAGCAGCCAATCGTGGCAGAACAATCAGCCCCAGCATTTT,TRBV16,.,TRBJ1-5,.
CASSYSRGGTGNTIYF,TGTGCCAGCAGTTACTCGAGGGGGGGCACTGGAAACACCATATATTTT,TRBV6-5,.,TRBJ1-3,.
CASSPGGTGVTGELFF,TGTGCCAGCTCACCAGGAGGGACAGGGGTCACCGGGGAGCTGTTTTTT,TRBV18,.,TRBJ2-2,TRBD1
CASSTTDRGNQPQHF,TGTGCCAGTAGTACCACGGACAGGGGGAATCAGCCCCAGCATTTT,TRBV19,.,TRBJ1-5,TRBD1
CAGPTGLEPRETQYF,TGTGCCGGCCCGACAGGCCTAGAACCCCGGGAGACCCAGTACTTC,TRBV19,.,TRBJ2-5,.
CASSLNTRGTDTQYF,TGTGCCAGCAGCTTAAATACGCGGGGCACAGATACGCAGTATTTT,TRBV7-6,.,TRBJ2-3,.
CASSPRQGYEQYF,TGTGCCAGCTCACCCCGACAGGGGTACGAGCAGTACTTC,TRBV18,.,TRBJ2-7,TRBD1
CASSLGASNYGYTF,TGTGCCAGCAGTTTAGGGGCATCGAACTATGGCTACACCTTC,TRBV27,.,TRBJ1-2,.
CASSRKARKGPGYPQNIQYF,TGTGCCAGCAGCCGTAAAGCCCGGAAGGGTCCAGGGTACCCCCAAAACATTCAGTACTTC,TRBV14,few,TRBJ2-4,.
CASAGQGTGNTIYF,TGTGCCAGCGCCGGACAGGGCACTGGAAACACCATATATTTT,TRBV2,.,TRBJ1-3,TRBD1
CASSETGTAGYTF,TGTGCCAGCAGTGAAACGGGGACAGCCGGCTACACCTTC,TRBV2,.,TRBJ1-2,TRBD1